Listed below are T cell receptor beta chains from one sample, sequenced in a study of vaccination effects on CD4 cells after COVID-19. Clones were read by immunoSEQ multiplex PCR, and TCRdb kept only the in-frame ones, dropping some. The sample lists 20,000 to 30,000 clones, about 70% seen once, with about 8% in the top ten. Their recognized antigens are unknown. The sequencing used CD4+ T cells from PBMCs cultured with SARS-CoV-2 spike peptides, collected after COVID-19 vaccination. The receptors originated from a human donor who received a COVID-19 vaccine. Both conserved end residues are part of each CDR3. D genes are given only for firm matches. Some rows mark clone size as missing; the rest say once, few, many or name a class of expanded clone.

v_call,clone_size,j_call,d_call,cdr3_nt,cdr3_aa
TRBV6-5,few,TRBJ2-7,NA,TGTGCCAGCAGTTATCGGGCCAGCTACGAGCAGTACTTC,CASSYRASYEQYF
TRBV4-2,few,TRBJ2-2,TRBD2,TGTGCCAGCAGCCAAGAGGCTAGCGGGGGGATCACCGGGGAGCTGTTTTTT,CASSQEASGGITGELFF
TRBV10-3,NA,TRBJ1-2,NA,TGTGCCATCAGTGAGGGGACGACAGGACGCTATGGCTACACCTTC,CAISEGTTGRYGYTF
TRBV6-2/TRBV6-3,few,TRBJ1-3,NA,TGTGCCAGCAGTTCCCAGAGGGCCCGAGACTCTGGAAACACCATATATTTT,CASSSQRARDSGNTIYF
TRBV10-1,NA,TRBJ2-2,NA,TGCGCCAGCAGTCAGAACACCGGGGAGCTGTTTTTT,CASSQNTGELFF
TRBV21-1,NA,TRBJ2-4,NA,TGTGCCAGCAGCAACCCGAACTCGACAGGGGGCCAAAGAAACATTCAGTACTTC,CASSNPNSTGGQRNIQYF
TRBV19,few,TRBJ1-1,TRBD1,TGTGCCAGTAGTATTTGGGGGACAGGGGGGATGAACACTGAAGCTTTCTTT,CASSIWGTGGMNTEAFF
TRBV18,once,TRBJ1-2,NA,TGTGCCAGCTCACCACCGTCTCACACGGGCTATGGCTACACCTTC,CASSPPSHTGYGYTF
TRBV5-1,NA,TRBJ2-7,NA,TGCGCCAGCAGTCTCCCTAACCACAGGGTTAGGTACGAGCAGTACTTC,CASSLPNHRVRYEQYF
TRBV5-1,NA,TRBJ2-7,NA,TGCGCCAGCAGCCCCATGAGGGGGTTAGGGTTGGGGTACGAGCAGTACTTC,CASSPMRGLGLGYEQYF
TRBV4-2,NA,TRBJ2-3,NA,TGTGCCAGCAGCCAAGAGGCCCAGGCAGATACGCAGTATTTT,CASSQEAQADTQYF
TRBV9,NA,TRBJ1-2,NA,TGTGCCAGCAGCCCGGGTCTTAACTATGGCTACACCTTC,CASSPGLNYGYTF
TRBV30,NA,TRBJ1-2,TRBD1,TGTGCCTGGAGTGGACCGGGGACAGGGAACTATGGCTACACCTTC,CAWSGPGTGNYGYTF
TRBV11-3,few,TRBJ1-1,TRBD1,TGTGCCAGCAGCAGTCGGACAGGTAACACTGAAGCTTTCTTT,CASSSRTGNTEAFF
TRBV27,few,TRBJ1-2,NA,TGTGCCAGCAGTTTATCGCCCCAGAACTATGGCTACACCTTC,CASSLSPQNYGYTF
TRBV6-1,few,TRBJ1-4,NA,TGTGCCAGCAGTGAAGTAGCAGGGATACGGGAAAAACTGTTTTTT,CASSEVAGIREKLFF